This T cell receptor beta chain was recorded in a study of cytomegalovirus exposure and HLA in healthy donors. Primers included in the PCR were 60 Vbeta and 13 Jbeta primers. Assay used: immunoSEQ multiplex PCR; TCRdb lists only in-frame clones, some missing. The data show roughly 180,000 clones, 78% seen once. When sampled, the donors appeared nominally healthy, though they likely had unrecorded immune exposures. Per germline, CDR1 SGHRS and CDR2 YFSETQ. The junction had 9 bases not matched to a gene; V was cut back by 3 bases and J by 0 bases. The CDR3 covers 16 residues. The source is a woman under 40 in good health and CMV-seropositive. Sequencing was performed on PBMCs. The J gene is TRBJ2-7, the V gene TRBV5-1; 7 nucleotides agree with TRBD2. The CDR3 is CASSWPRGGSSYEQYF. The CDR3 bases are TGCGCCAGCAGCTGGCCGCGGGGCGGGAGCTCCTACGAGCAGTACTTC. Drawing the rest from reference TRBV5-1 and TRBJ2-7, the complete variable domain is KAGVTQTPRYLIKTRGQQVTLSCSPISGHRSVSWYQQTPGQGLQFLFEYFSETQRNKGNFPGRFSGRQFSNSRSEMNVSTLELGDSALYLCASSWPRGGSSYEQYFGPGTRLTVT.